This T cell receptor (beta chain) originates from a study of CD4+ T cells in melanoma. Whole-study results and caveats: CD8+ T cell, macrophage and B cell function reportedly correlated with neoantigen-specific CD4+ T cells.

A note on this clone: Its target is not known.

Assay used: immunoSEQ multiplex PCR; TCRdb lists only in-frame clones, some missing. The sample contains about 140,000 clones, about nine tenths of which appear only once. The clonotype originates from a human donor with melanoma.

CDR3 nucleotides: TGTGCTAGTGGTCCCTTACAGGGGACATGGCAGTATTTT. Translated, it gives CASGPLQGTWQYF. The V and J genes are TRBV12-5 and TRBJ2-3; 7 positions match TRBD1. The CDR3 contains 13 residues. CDR1 is LGHNT, CDR2 FRNRAP, per germline. The V gene end was trimmed by 5 bases and the J gene end by 11 bases; junction bases not matched to a gene: 10. Supplemented by reference TRBV12-5 and TRBJ2-3, the full variable domain reads DARVTQTPRHKVTEMGQEVTMRCQPILGHNTVFWYRQTMMQGLELLAYFRNRAPLDDSGMPKDRFSAEMPDATLATLKIQPSEPRDSAVYFCASGPLQGTWQYFGPGTRLTVL.